Each of the 30 T cell receptor beta chains below was sequenced from the same sample in a study of cytomegalovirus exposure and HLA in healthy donors. The primer mix had 60 Vbeta and 13 Jbeta primers. The data were produced by immunoSEQ multiplex PCR, yet TCRdb's version contains in-frame clones alone and is incomplete. The sample lists about 140,000 clones; more than 75% were seen once. Sequenced material: PBMCs. These receptors came from a man younger than 30 in good health and CMV-seronegative.

The chain links TRBV7-9 to TRBJ2-4, with D possibly being TRBD2 (7 bases). The CDR3 contains 15 residues. Germline V gives CDR1 SEHNR, CDR2 FQNEAQ (reference sequence). Trimming cost V 5 bases and J 4 bases, with 15 bases left between them. In nucleotides, the CDR3 is TGTGCCAGCAGCGGGGACGGGGGGCAAAAAAACATTCAGTACTTC. Translated: CASSGDGGQKNIQYF.

The chain recombines TRBV29-1 with TRBJ1-6; D might be TRBD1 (5 bases). V was cut by 4 bases and J by 10 bases, with 14 bases left in between. Germline CDR1 reads SQVTM; CDR2 reads ANQGSEA. The CDR3 consists of 13 residues. For the CDR3, the DNA is TGCAGCGTTGTGGCAGGGCAGGGCTCACCCCTCCACTTT. This sequence encodes CSVVAGQGSPLHF.

CDR3 sequence: CASRETGGVYNEQFF. The CDR3 DNA reads TGCGCCAGCAGAGAAACAGGGGGCGTATACAATGAGCAGTTCTTC. The chain couples TRBV10-2 to TRBJ2-1; TRBD1 agrees at 9 bases. V lost 6 bases to trimming and J lost 4 bases; unmatched junction nucleotides: 7. The CDR3 contains 15 residues. Germline V CDR1 and CDR2: WSHSY, SAAADI.

The chain recombines TRBV19 with TRBJ2-3; TRBD1 is a possible D gene (5 bases). CDR1 is LNHDA, CDR2 SQIVND, per germline (reference sequence). Deletions cut 7 bases from V and 0 bases from J, with 8 bases between. CDR3 length equals 13 residues. Written as DNA, the CDR3 is TGTGCCAGTAAGGCAGGGAGCACAGATACGCAGTATTTT. Translation: CASKAGSTDTQYF.

This clone was counted between two and nine times. The gene calls are TRBV5-1 and TRBJ1-1, with 9 bases that match TRBD1. Germline CDR1 SGHRS, CDR2 YFSETQ. This CDR3 has 17 amino acids. J gave up 1 base and V 0 bases, and 7 bases lay outside the gene matches. The CDR3 is CASSLERPGQGNTEAFF. CDR3 DNA sequence: TGCGCCAGCAGCTTGGAGCGGCCGGGACAGGGGAACACTGAAGCTTTCTTT.

This chain joins TRBV5-1 and TRBJ2-1; D not resolved. CDR3 length: 11 amino acids. The ends were cut back, 6 bases at V and 5 bases at J, with 6 bases in the middle. Germline CDR1 reads SGHRS; CDR2 reads YFSETQ. CDR3 in amino acids: CASTEHNEQFF. The CDR3 region has the DNA TGCGCCAGCACCGAGCACAATGAGCAGTTCTTC.

This chain joins TRBV6-5 and TRBJ1-1, with 7 bases lining up with TRBD1. CDR1 is MNHEY and CDR2 is SVGAGI in the germline V gene. The CDR3 covers 16 residues. V lost 4 bases to trimming and J lost 1 base; unmatched junction nucleotides: 9. The CDR3 DNA reads as TGTGCCAGCAGTTCCCGGACAGGCGGGGCGAACACTGAAGCTTTCTTT. This codes for CASSSRTGGANTEAFF.

The V and J genes are TRBV7-9 and TRBJ2-7, with TRBD2 matching 10 bases. The junction had 2 bases not matched to a gene; V was cut back by 1 base and J by 2 bases. Germline V gives CDR1 SEHNR, CDR2 FQNEAQ (reference sequence). This CDR3 spans 15 amino acids. CDR3 sequence (DNA): TGTGCCAGCAGCTTAGACGGACTAGCGGCCTACGAGCAGTACTTC. Translating gives CASSLDGLAAYEQYF. The whole variable domain, remainder taken from reference TRBV7-9 and TRBJ2-7, is DTGVSQNPRHKITKRGQNVTFRCDPISEHNRLYWYRQTLGQGPEFLTYFQNEAQLEKSRLLSDRFSAERPKGSFSTLEIQRTEQGDSAMYLCASSLDGLAAYEQYFGPGTRLTVT.

The chain couples TRBV30 to TRBJ2-7, with D possibly matching TRBD2 (7 bases). CDR1 and CDR2 from the germline V gene are GTSNPN and SVGIG (reference sequence). Between the trimmed V and J ends, which lost 5 bases and 10 bases, there was a span of 15 bases. The CDR3 is 11 residues long. The CDR3 loop reads CAWGPRGAQYF. The CDR3 bases are TGTGCCTGGGGCCCCCGGGGGGCACAGTACTTC.

Comments on this clone: One end of the junction is discordant with germline, which a read error may explain. The gene calls are TRBV5-8 and TRBJ2-7, with D possibly being TRBD1 (6 bases). Looked up from germline, CDR1 is SGHTS and CDR2 is YDEGEE. The CDR3 sequence is 12 residues long. CDR3 residues: CASSLAGTRVPF. The CDR3 nucleotides read TGTGCCAGCAGCTTGGCGGGGACAAGGGTTCCATTC.

This chain links TRBV5-4 with TRBJ2-7; 14 bases align to TRBD2. The ends lost 2 bases at V and 6 bases at J; junction bases unmatched: 7. This CDR3 is 16 amino acids long. The germline V gene has CDR1 SGHNT and CDR2 YYREEE (reference sequence). For the CDR3, the DNA is TGTGCCAGCAGCTTAGGGGGACTAGCGGGAGAAGGCGAGCAGTACTTC. Translation: CASSLGGLAGEGEQYF.

CDR3 DNA: TGTGCCAGCAGCCGGGACAGGGGGACAGATACGCAGTATTTT. This encodes CASSRDRGTDTQYF. The chain carries TRBV6-1 and TRBJ2-3, with TRBD1 identical over 11 bases. The CDR3 runs 14 residues. Germline V lookup: CDR1 MNHNS, CDR2 SASEGT. V was pared by 6 bases and J by 3 bases, with 2 bases of the junction left unmatched.

This clone has a handful of counts. The rearrangement uses TRBV27 and TRBJ2-5, with D hard to call. The end of the DNA fits TRBJ2-7 better, so the J call may be wrong. Germline assignment: CDR1 MNHEY and CDR2 SMNVEV (reference sequence). The CDR3 runs 13 residues. The CDR3 coding sequence is TGTGCCAGCAGTTTTTTTTGGGGCTACGAGCAGTACTTC. Residues: CASSFFWGYEQYF.

On this clone: One end of the junction varies from germline; a read error may be responsible. Within the sample, other DNA sequences also encode this same CDR3. As DNA, the CDR3 is TGCGCCAGCAGCTTGCGGGGGGTTAGTTCACCCCTCCACTTT. Amino acids: CASSLRGVSSPLHF. The genes are TRBV5-6 and TRBJ1-6; tentative D call: TRBD1 (5 bases). This CDR3 is built from 14 residues. CDR1 is SGHDT and CDR2 is YYEEEE in the germline V gene.

This sequence joins TRBV5-1 and TRBJ2-7; the D gene is possibly TRBD2 (5 bases). Germline loops: CDR1 SGHRS, CDR2 YFSETQ. There are 14 residues in the CDR3. V dropped 3 bases and J dropped 3 bases, with 13 bases sitting between them. CDR3 sequence: CASSYSGIYYEQYF. The CDR3 nucleotides are TGCGCCAGCAGCTACTCCGGGATTTACTACGAGCAGTACTTC.

This clone has more than one count but fewer than ten. The rearrangement links TRBV5-6 to TRBJ1-1; 9 nucleotides align to TRBD1. This CDR3 comprises 14 residues. CDR1 and CDR2 (germline): SGHDT, YYEEEE. V was pared by 3 bases and J by 5 bases, with 5 bases of the junction left unmatched. The CDR3 here is CASSWGTGWTEAFF. The CDR3 nucleotides read TGTGCCAGCAGCTGGGGGACAGGGTGGACTGAAGCTTTCTTT.

This chain joins TRBV6-1 and TRBJ2-3; D uncertain. The germline gives CDR1 MNHNS, CDR2 SASEGT. Trimming shortened V by 6 bases and J by 0 bases, and 7 bases separated the two germline ends. The CDR3 totals 13 residues. The CDR3 loop is CASRARSTDTQYF. CDR3 bases: TGTGCCAGCAGGGCTAGAAGCACAGATACGCAGTATTTT.

The V and J genes are TRBV27 and TRBJ2-2; TRBD1 is a possible D gene (7 bases). The CDR3 has 17 residues. V lost 2 bases to trimming and J lost 3 bases, with 16 bases between them. Germline loops: CDR1 MNHEY, CDR2 SMNVEV (reference sequence). CDR3 bases: TGTGCCAGCAGTTTAGGGGCAGGGGGGCAATACACCGGGGAGCTGTTTTTT. Residues: CASSLGAGGQYTGELFF.

The chain recombines TRBV7-7 with TRBJ1-4; 9 bases align to TRBD1. Per germline, CDR1 SSHAT and CDR2 FNYEAQ (reference sequence). This CDR3 is 13 amino acids long. V lost 4 bases and J lost 8; bases outside the gene matches: 2. The CDR3 reads CASSSGQGEKLFF. The CDR3 DNA follows: TGTGCCAGCAGCTCGGGACAGGGCGAAAAACTGTTTTTT.

This clone was seen only a few times. The V and J genes are TRBV7-9 and TRBJ1-6; 9 bases are shared with TRBD1. CDR3 length equals 16 residues. Germline V gene lookup returns CDR1 SEHNR and CDR2 FQNEAQ (reference sequence). Trimming cost V 3 bases and J 6 bases; bases outside gene matches: 6. The CDR3 loop is CASSLGQGFFNSPLHF. As DNA, the CDR3 is TGTGCCAGCAGCTTGGGACAGGGCTTTTTTAATTCACCCCTCCACTTT.

This chain joins TRBV11-2 and TRBJ2-7, with TRBD1 matching 8 bases. With V trimmed by 5 bases and J by 2 bases, 11 bases remained unmatched. CDR1 SGHAT and CDR2 FQNNGV come from the germline V gene. This CDR3 is built from 16 residues. CDR3 in amino acids: CASSPPPGGDPYEQYF. DNA for the CDR3: TGTGCCAGCAGCCCACCCCCAGGGGGCGATCCCTACGAGCAGTACTTC.

The chain couples TRBV27 to TRBJ2-7, with D perhaps TRBD2 (6 bases). The CDR3 consists of 15 residues. The germline V and J ends were trimmed by 1 base and 7 bases, with 17 bases remaining between them. Germline CDR1 is MNHEY and CDR2 is SMNVEV (reference sequence). CDR3 protein: CASSLYGGMELEQYF. As DNA, the CDR3 is TGTGCCAGCAGTTTATATGGCGGGATGGAACTGGAGCAGTACTTC.

V is TRBV28 and J is TRBJ2-5, with 7 bases that match TRBD2. Losses at the gene ends were 0 bases for V and 0 bases for J; bases not matched to a gene: 4. The CDR3 has 16 residues. Germline lookup yields CDR1 MDHEN and CDR2 SYDVKM. The chain's CDR3 is CASSLWDSGHQETQYF. The CDR3 DNA reads TGTGCCAGCAGTTTATGGGATAGCGGGCACCAAGAGACCCAGTACTTC.

The V call is TRBV28, the J call TRBJ1-6; no reliable D call. Looked up from germline, CDR1 is MDHEN and CDR2 is SYDVKM. V lost 4 bases, J lost 8 bases, and 15 bases lay in between. The CDR3 runs to 15 residues. CDR3 DNA sequence: TGTGCCAGCAGTTCTCCTACTGGACTTTATTCACCCCTCCACTTT. Its translation is CASSSPTGLYSPLHF.

The V gene is TRBV30, the J gene TRBJ1-2; 7 nucleotides line up with TRBD1. There are 12 residues in the CDR3. J was trimmed by 8 bases and V by 5 bases; bases with no gene match: 8. CDR1 is GTSNPN, CDR2 SVGIG, per germline (reference sequence). The CDR3 spells CAWDRDRRGYTF. The CDR3 nucleotides are TGTGCCTGGGACCGGGACAGAAGGGGCTACACCTTC.

This clone was seen a handful of times. One end of the junction varies from germline; a read error may be responsible. Other DNA sequences in this sample translate to the same CDR3. The chain employs TRBV27 and TRBJ1-6, with 7 bases lining up with TRBD1. The CDR3 consists of 15 residues. Germline CDR1 MNHEY, CDR2 SMNVEV (reference sequence). As DNA, the CDR3 is TGTGCCAGCGCCCCCGGGACAGCCTATAATTCCCCCCTCCACTTT. Translated, it gives CASAPGTAYNSPLHF.

The genes are TRBV7-9 and TRBJ2-2; D unresolved. The CDR3 contains 13 residues. Germline V gene data show CDR1 as SEHNR and CDR2 as FQNEAQ (reference sequence). V was clipped by 1 base and J by 6 bases, with 6 bases between them. DNA for the CDR3: TGTGCCAGCAGCTTAGGTACAGCCGGGGAGCTGTTTTTT. It specifies CASSLGTAGELFF.

The rearrangement uses TRBV11-2 and TRBJ1-2, with 10 bases aligning to TRBD1. This CDR3 contains 14 residues. Trimming cost V 4 bases and J 7 bases; bases outside gene matches: 6. In germline, CDR1 is SGHAT, CDR2 FQNNGV. Written as DNA, the CDR3 is TGTGCCAGCAGCTCGACAGGGGGCGTGAGTGGCTACACCTTC. This codes for CASSSTGGVSGYTF.

J is TRBJ2-7 and V is TRBV13; D remains unclear. From germline, CDR1 is PRHDT and CDR2 FYEKMQ (reference sequence). This CDR3 is 14 amino acids long. V was pared by 0 bases and J by 0 bases, with 6 bases between. The CDR3 loop is CASSLGPDSYEQYF. The CDR3 nucleotides are TGTGCCAGCAGCTTAGGCCCAGACTCCTACGAGCAGTACTTC.

CDR3 DNA: TGTGCCAGCTCACGAATACCGGGACACATATCCTACGAGCAGTACTTC. This translates into CASSRIPGHISYEQYF. This chain connects TRBV18 to TRBJ2-7; a possible D gene is TRBD1 (6 bases). Trimming took off 4 bases at V and 1 base at J, with 17 bases between the two ends. The CDR3 has 16 amino acids. The germline V gene encodes CDR1 KGHSH and CDR2 LQKENI.